The 15 T cell receptor beta chains in this list originate from one sample, sequenced in a study of cytomegalovirus exposure and HLA in healthy donors. Primers: 60 Vbeta forward and 13 Jbeta reverse. TCRdb's copy holds only in-frame clones and misses some; the assay was immunoSEQ multiplex PCR. The data contain approximately 70,000 clones, around 76% of them singletons. The source material was PBMCs. Every receptor here comes from a man aged 50 to 60 in good health and CMV-seronegative.

The sample holds a few counts of this clone. Other DNA variants within this sample encode the same CDR3. V is TRBV27 and J is TRBJ2-1, with 11 bases identical to TRBD1. Trimming removed 5 bases from V and 4 bases from J; junction bases left unmatched: 4. The germline V gene encodes CDR1 MNHEY and CDR2 SMNVEV (reference sequence). The CDR3 is 15 amino acids. This chain's CDR3 is CASSPGTGGYNEQFF. Written as DNA, the CDR3 is TGTGCCAGCAGTCCCGGGACAGGGGGTTACAATGAGCAGTTCTTC.

The chain carries TRBV30 and TRBJ1-1; TRBD1 might be the D (5 bases). The germline gives CDR1 GTSNPN, CDR2 SVGIG (reference sequence). This CDR3 spans 13 amino acids. V lost 4 bases and J 0 bases, leaving 9 bases between the germline ends. The CDR3 loop reads CAWTGGMNTEAFF. The CDR3 DNA follows: TGTGCCTGGACGGGGGGGATGAACACTGAAGCTTTCTTT.

The J gene is TRBJ1-5, the V gene TRBV4-1; the D is unclear. Germline V gene data show CDR1 as MGHRA and CDR2 as YSYEKL. V lost 6 bases, J lost 1 base, and 7 bases lay in between. The CDR3 has 13 residues. CDR3 nucleotide sequence: TGCGCCAGCAGGGGCGACAGCAATCAGCCCCAGCATTTT. Translating it yields CASRGDSNQPQHF.

This sequence joins TRBV30 and TRBJ1-1; a possible D gene is TRBD1 (5 bases). Germline loops: CDR1 GTSNPN, CDR2 SVGIG (reference sequence). V was pared by 2 bases and J by 5 bases, with 18 bases between. There are 15 residues in the CDR3. This chain's CDR3 is CAWSRGSWGATEAFF. The CDR3 nucleotides read TGTGCCTGGAGTCGGGGGTCGTGGGGCGCGACTGAAGCTTTCTTT. Looking up the rest from reference TRBV30 and TRBJ1-1 gives the full variable domain: SQTIHQWPATLVQPVGSPLSLECTVEGTSNPNLYWYRQAAGRGLQLLFYSVGIGQISSEVPQNLSASRPQDRQFILSSKKLLLSDSGFYLCAWSRGSWGATEAFFGQGTRLTVV.

The rearrangement uses TRBV28 and TRBJ1-3, with D possibly being TRBD1 (6 bases). Germline V CDR1 and CDR2: MDHEN, SYDVKM. V lost 5 bases and J lost 0, with 11 bases in between. This CDR3 has 15 amino acids. CDR3 in DNA: TGTGCCAGCAGTGCAACAGGGTTCTCTGGAAACACCATATATTTT. Its translation is CASSATGFSGNTIYF. Drawing the rest from reference TRBV28 and TRBJ1-3, the complete variable domain is DVKVTQSSRYLVKRTGEKVFLECVQDMDHENMFWYRQDPGLGLRLIYFSYDVKMKEKGDIPEGYSVSREKKERFSLILESASTNQTSMYLCASSATGFSGNTIYFGEGSWLTVV.

The rearrangement uses TRBV6-5 and TRBJ2-5, with a tentative D call TRBD2 (5 bases). The ends were cut back, 0 bases at V and 4 bases at J, with 9 bases in the middle. The CDR3 runs to 14 residues. Germline assignment: CDR1 MNHEY and CDR2 SVGAGI. The CDR3 DNA sequence: TGTGCCAGCAGTTACTCTAGCGTTAGAGAGACCCAGTACTTC. It yields the protein CASSYSSVRETQYF.

The chain is built from TRBV27 and TRBJ1-6; possible D gene TRBD1, 5 bases. The CDR3 runs to 14 residues. Per germline, CDR1 MNHEY and CDR2 SMNVEV (reference sequence). V shed 3 bases and J shed 7 bases, with 10 bases lying between them. CDR3 amino acids: CASSFRQKNSPLHF. The CDR3 DNA reads TGTGCCAGCAGTTTTAGACAGAAAAATTCACCCCTCCACTTT.

This rearrangement joins TRBV7-2 to TRBJ2-3; possible D gene TRBD2, 6 bases. The CDR3 covers 14 residues. V lost 5 bases and J 2 bases, leaving 11 bases between the germline ends. Looked up from germline, CDR1 is SGHTA and CDR2 is FQGNSA. CDR3 amino acids: CASSGLRVTDTQYF. The DNA for the CDR3 is TGTGCCAGCAGCGGACTACGAGTCACAGATACGCAGTATTTT.

The J gene is TRBJ1-1, the V gene TRBV28; a weak D match, TRBD1 (5 bases). Germline assignment: CDR1 MDHEN and CDR2 SYDVKM. Trimming removed 5 bases at V and 0 bases at J, with 19 bases between. The CDR3 is 17 amino acids. The CDR3 reads CASSGYRWGEMNTEAFF. The DNA for the CDR3 is TGTGCCAGCAGTGGATACAGGTGGGGGGAAATGAACACTGAAGCTTTCTTT.

This clone was recorded a few times. The chain recombines TRBV29-1 with TRBJ2-4; D call uncertain. The CDR3 covers 18 residues. Germline CDR1 and CDR2: SQVTM and ANQGSEA. The CDR3 is CSAEVSRHINTPKNIQYF. The CDR3 bases are TGCAGTGCCGAAGTCTCGCGGCATATTAATACCCCCAAAAACATTCAGTACTTC.

The rearrangement joins TRBV5-4 to TRBJ1-1; D possibly corresponds to TRBD1 (5 bases). Germline V gene data show CDR1 as SGHNT and CDR2 as YYREEE (reference sequence). This CDR3 is built from 15 residues. Trimming stripped 4 bases from V and 3 bases from J, with 16 bases between. The CDR3: CASSTTALGHTEAFF. CDR3 sequence (DNA): TGTGCCAGCAGCACGACAGCCCTCGGCCACACTGAAGCTTTCTTT. Full variable domain (outside the CDR3, taken from reference TRBV5-4 and TRBJ1-1): ETGVTQSPTHLIKTRGQQVTLRCSSQSGHNTVSWYQQALGQGPQFIFQYYREEENGRGNFPPRFSGLQFPNYSSELNVNALELDDSALYLCASSTTALGHTEAFFGQGTRLTVV.

In this sample, this clone turned up a few times. The chain joins TRBV7-8 to TRBJ1-5; perhaps TRBD1 as D (5 bases). V shed 5 bases and J shed 0 bases, with 17 bases lying between them. The length of the CDR3 is 17 residues. Germline CDR1 SGHVS, CDR2 FQNEAQ. Here the CDR3 reads CASSPRPTGDSNQPQHF. DNA for the CDR3: TGTGCCAGCAGCCCTAGACCAACAGGAGATAGCAATCAGCCCCAGCATTTT.

The chain is built from TRBV18 and TRBJ2-7; TRBD1 aligns across 7 bases. The CDR3 loop spans 14 amino acids. From germline, CDR1 is KGHSH and CDR2 LQKENI. V lost 6 bases, J lost 6 bases, and 11 bases stayed unmatched. CDR3 region: CASSQIKRGLEQYF. The CDR3 coding sequence is TGTGCCAGCTCGCAGATCAAAAGGGGGCTCGAGCAGTACTTC.

This clone appeared a few times. This chain uses TRBV30 with TRBJ1-3, with D possibly matching TRBD1 (5 bases). The germline gives CDR1 GTSNPN, CDR2 SVGIG (reference sequence). The CDR3 is made up of 13 amino acids. V was trimmed by 0 bases and J by 6 bases, leaving 9 bases between them. The CDR3 protein is CAWSVQGTNTIYF. The DNA for the CDR3 is TGTGCCTGGAGTGTGCAGGGCACAAACACCATATATTTT.

The chain recombines TRBV5-1 with TRBJ2-5; TRBD2 matches at 8 bases. The DNA end lines up better with TRBJ2-7; the J call may be wrong. The CDR3 runs 15 residues. Germline V CDR1 and CDR2: SGHRS, YFSETQ. In DNA, the CDR3 is TGCGCCAGCAGCTTGGAACTAGCGGCCTCCTACGAGCAGTACTTC. Translated, it gives CASSLELAASYEQYF.